The source of this TCR beta chain is a study of glioma-infiltrating T cells after dendritic cell vaccination (dated by TCRdb to 2016 to 2018). About the study as a whole: Of the 15 or so glioblastoma patients in the cohort, all drawn from Phase I and II dendritic cell vaccination trials, 9 were newly diagnosed and 6 had recurrent disease. Autologous tumor lysate-pulsed dendritic cell vaccination was administered to the patients between the early 2000s and the early 2010s. Deep sequencing of TCR beta CDR3 regions was used to quantify tumor-infiltrating lymphocyte content and compare tumor and blood repertoires in dendritic cell-vaccinated glioblastoma patients. The vaccine consisted of monocyte-derived dendritic cells cultured seven to eight days with IL-4 and GM-CSF, then pulsed overnight with autologous tumor lysate. Each patient got three intradermal injections of the dendritic cell vaccine, spaced at biweekly intervals, in the arm below the axilla. TCR sequencing metrics, including TIL content and tumor-blood repertoire overlap, were correlated with survival after dendritic cell vaccination. What the work shows at the level of the full study, not this receptor alone: The three-group TCR overlap response model was described as speculative and requiring prospective validation. TCR clonality showed no direct relationship with survival, which suggests that a diverse polyclonal response may be important. After dendritic cell vaccination, a higher estimated pretreatment TIL content predicted longer time to progression and longer overall survival. The cohort was small and heterogeneous, few patients had complete blood and tumor sets, and even fewer had initial-recurrent tumor pairs.

Selection of patients required sufficient residual fresh-frozen tumor tissue and over two years of available survival data. Molecular status otherwise varied across the glioblastoma patients, but none of them carried an isocitrate dehydrogenase mutation. PBMC were collected before vaccination, two weeks after the third vaccination, and at tumor progression if tumor progression occurred. The Qiagen DNeasy Blood extraction Kit was used to extract genomic DNA. Counted from cysteine to phenylalanine, this CDR3 has 14 amino acids. The retained sequence is limited to the CDR3, 42 bases, with the frame set at the first base. Trimming removed 7 bases from V and 0 bases from J, leaving 12 bases between the germline ends. Sequences MNHNS (CDR1) and SASEGT (CDR2) are obtained from the germline V gene. The immunoSEQ assay amplified TCRB CDR3 regions from approximately 2 micrograms of genomic DNA, or from all available DNA when less than that amount was available. Multiplex PCR used 60 forward primers for TCR V beta segments and 13 reverse primers for J beta segments. To estimate the number of reads per starting template, synthetic control templates were added to each sample at limiting dilution. Reads of 87 bp were generated by sequencing on the Illumina HiSeq System. Per the original workflow: PCR and sequencing errors were removed by merging closely related sequences with a nearest neighbor algorithm. TCR overlap was defined as the percentage of unique tumor TCR beta sequences that were also found in the peripheral blood of the same patient. TCRdb stores this immuneACCESS table with in-frame sequences only. Part of the clones is absent; in the studies checked, under half of the shortfall reflects unresolved V genes, and no reason is known for the rest. D and trimming were read from the DNA, whereas the V and J calls and clone size are those reported in that table. Present in this sample are over 55,000 clones, about 76% of which were seen just once. The ten largest clonotypes hold 7.9% of the sample.

With respect to this clone: The antigen this receptor binds is unknown. No base quality values were provided; no much bigger clone lies one nucleotide off.

This TCR was sampled from a human donor with glioblastoma. Material: blood, obtained before dendritic cell vaccination. Here the chain combines TRBV6-1 and TRBJ1-1, with no confident D gene call. The nucleotides are TGTGCCAGCAACCCGGGGATTTTGAACACTGAAGCTTTCTTT. Its amino acids are CASNPGILNTEAFF.